Listed here is a single T cell receptor (beta chain). Antigen specificity is unknown. The V and J ends lost 6 bases and 7 bases, in that order; junction bases with no gene match: 6. Germline values: CDR1 WSHSY, CDR2 SAAADI. The CDR3 length is 14 residues. Sample time point: newly diagnosed GD, antithyroid drugs for less than 3 months. RNA from PBMCs was the source of the TCR library. This sample stems from a study of regulatory T cells in long-lasting Graves disease. Study as a whole: Graves' patients (newly diagnosed) had been on antithyroid drugs under 3 months. The study, taken as a whole, reports: A greater number of public clonotypes (fewer than 3,000) was shared by persistent patients than by new patients (approximately 1,000).

Construction of the TCR beta libraries employed iRepertoire HTBI primers in conjunction with Arm-PCR of CDR3 regions. TCRdb ran MiXCR on the multiplex PCR reads and lists one entry per CDR3 protein. The data hold hundreds of thousands of distinct CDR3 sequences, with 15% to 20% observed a single time. These data were likewise used in another study, on T cells in Graves' hyperthyroidism and ophthalmopathy. From that report: With the HTBI primer set, the TCR CDR3 went through a first round of RT-PCR. Classification by a 13 V-J model distinguished ophthalmopathy from stable hyperthyroidism.

The rearrangement joins TRBV10-2 to TRBJ1-5; TRBD1 agrees at 10 bases. The TCR was taken from a woman younger than 45 with Graves disease. The specimen comprised peripheral blood mononuclear cells (PBMCs), sampled at new diagnosis, from a patient treated with antithyroid drugs. The CDR3 DNA sequence: TGCGCCAGCAGGACAGGGGGCGCCCGGCAGCCCCAGCATTTT. This translates into CASRTGGARQPQHF.